The 22 T cell receptor beta chains in this list originate from one sample, sequenced in a study of glioma-infiltrating T cells after dendritic cell vaccination. Measured with immunoSEQ multiplex PCR; TCRdb has only the in-frame clones, and not every one. The table lists roughly 60,000 clones, around nine tenths of them singletons. This sample's time point: after dendritic cell vaccination, including at tumor progression/relapse. Specimen: blood, collected after dendritic cell vaccination. These receptors all stem from a human donor with glioblastoma.

The chain combines TRBV12-5 with TRBJ1-5; 12 bases are a match to TRBD1. This CDR3 has 18 amino acids. The trim removed 2 bases at V and 10 bases at J, leaving 15 bases unmatched. The germline gives CDR1 LGHNT, CDR2 FRNRAP. The CDR3 DNA is TGTGCTAGTGGTTTGCTTCAAAGGCTCCGGGACAGGGGGCAACCCCAGCATTTT. Translation gives CASGLLQRLRDRGQPQHF.

The chain employs TRBV5-5 and TRBJ1-5, with D maybe TRBD1 (5 bases). This CDR3 contains 13 residues. V was trimmed by 4 bases and J by 4 bases, leaving 9 bases between them. The V gene's germline CDR1 is SGHKS and CDR2 YYEKEE (reference sequence). This CDR3 reads CASSRQFNQPQHF. Written as DNA, the CDR3 is TGTGCCAGCAGCCGACAGTTTAATCAGCCCCAGCATTTT.

The chain is built from TRBV9 and TRBJ1-3, with D perhaps matching TRBD1 (5 bases). From germline, CDR1 is SGDLS and CDR2 YYNGEE. The germline V and J ends were trimmed by 0 bases and 4 bases, with 14 bases remaining between them. The CDR3 spans 16 residues. CDR3 in amino acids: CASSVGSGFDGNTIYF. In DNA form, the CDR3 reads TGTGCCAGCAGCGTAGGTTCAGGGTTCGACGGAAACACCATATATTTT.

CDR3 sequence (DNA): TGTGCCAGCAGCGGAGGGGACCGTAGCAATCAGCCCCAGCATTTT. This gives the protein CASSGGDRSNQPQHF. The gene calls are TRBV5-6 and TRBJ1-5, with TRBD1 as a possible D gene (5 bases). V dropped 4 bases and J dropped 0 bases, with 11 bases sitting between them. This CDR3 spans 15 amino acids. CDR1 and CDR2 (germline): SGHDT, YYEEEE.

The genes are TRBV7-9 and TRBJ1-2, with D perhaps TRBD1 (6 bases). The V and J ends lost 3 bases and 7 bases respectively, with 15 bases between them. The CDR3 is made up of 14 amino acids. CDR1 is SEHNR and CDR2 is FQNEAQ in the germline V gene (reference sequence). CDR3: CASSLEGQGSGYTF. The CDR3, as DNA: TGTGCCAGCAGCTTGGAAGGCCAGGGGTCTGGCTACACCTTC.

The genes are TRBV6-6 and TRBJ2-2; maybe TRBD1 (6 bases). The CDR3 covers 15 residues. V lost 10 bases and J lost 2, with 17 bases in between. Germline-derived CDR1 and CDR2 are MNHNY and SVGAGI (reference sequence). CDR3 residues: CATWDTQLNTGELFF. The CDR3 coding sequence is TGTGCCACCTGGGACACACAGCTTAACACCGGGGAGCTGTTTTTT.

V usage is TRBV7-2 and J usage is TRBJ2-7; no clear D. V was pared by 3 bases and J by 2 bases, with 11 bases between. The CDR3 contains 14 residues. Looked up from germline, CDR1 is SGHTA and CDR2 is FQGNSA. CDR3 sequence (DNA): TGTGCCAGCAGCTTCCAAAGCCTGGCCTACGAGCAGTACTTC. Amino acid sequence: CASSFQSLAYEQYF. Full variable domain (outside the CDR3, taken from reference TRBV7-2 and TRBJ2-7): GAGVSQSPSNKVTEKGKDVELRCDPISGHTALYWYRQSLGQGLEFLIYFQGNSAPDKSGLPSDRFSAERTGGSVSTLTIQRTQQEDSAVYLCASSFQSLAYEQYFGPGTRLTVT.

The gene calls are TRBV6-1 and TRBJ1-2; 11 bases align to TRBD1. Looked up from germline, CDR1 is MNHNS and CDR2 is SASEGT. The CDR3 has 13 residues. The V gene end was trimmed by 8 bases and the J gene end by 5 bases; junction bases not matched to a gene: 4. CDR3 amino acids: CASGGQGGYGYTF. The CDR3 DNA follows: TGTGCCAGCGGGGGACAGGGGGGATATGGCTACACCTTC.

V and J are TRBV10-1 and TRBJ1-2; 7 bases agree with TRBD1. Per the germline V gene, CDR1 is WNHNN and CDR2 is SYGVQD (reference sequence). The CDR3 length is 13 residues. With V trimmed by 2 bases and J by 8 bases, 5 bases remained unmatched. CDR3 residues: CASSERQGLGYTF. CDR3 nucleotide sequence: TGCGCCAGCAGTGAGAGACAGGGACTCGGCTACACCTTC.

The rearrangement links TRBV7-9 to TRBJ2-1; D may be TRBD1 (6 bases). V lost 5 bases to trimming and J lost 5 bases, with 10 bases between them. Germline assignment: CDR1 SEHNR and CDR2 FQNEAQ (reference sequence). CDR3 length: 13 residues. The CDR3 DNA reads TGTGCCAGCAGCCCCTGGACAGACAATGAGCAGTTCTTC. Its translation: CASSPWTDNEQFF.

The rearrangement uses TRBV5-6 and TRBJ2-3; no firm D call. V was clipped by 1 base and J by 3 bases, with 9 bases between them. CDR1 and CDR2 from the germline V gene are SGHDT and YYEEEE. This CDR3 contains 14 residues. The CDR3: CASSLSPVTDTQYF. CDR3 DNA: TGTGCCAGCAGCTTGTCCCCAGTTACAGATACGCAGTATTTT.

The gene calls are TRBV2 and TRBJ1-5; 8 positions agree with TRBD1. CDR3 length: 14 amino acids. Germline V gene sequence: CDR1 SNHLY, CDR2 FYNNEI. The trim removed 7 bases at V and 4 bases at J, leaving 6 bases unmatched. CDR3 in DNA: TGTGCCAGCATGGAGCAGGGGGCGAATCAGCCCCAGCATTTT. It yields the protein CASMEQGANQPQHF.

The rearrangement uses TRBV6-6 and TRBJ1-1, with D possibly being TRBD1 (5 bases). The CDR3 runs 15 residues. CDR1 and CDR2 (germline): MNHNY, SVGAGI (reference sequence). V shed 6 bases and J shed 0 bases, with 14 bases lying between them. CDR3 in DNA: TGTGCCAGCAGCCCTTTGGGAGGGGTGAACACTGAAGCTTTCTTT. Translated, it gives CASSPLGGVNTEAFF.

The chain combines TRBV27 with TRBJ2-1; 8 bases are shared with TRBD2. Germline V CDR1 and CDR2: MNHEY, SMNVEV (reference sequence). The CDR3 consists of 21 residues. The ends lost 3 bases at V and 1 base at J; junction bases unmatched: 20. The chain's CDR3 is CASSLESVTSAFQPSYNEQFF. The CDR3 DNA reads TGTGCCAGCAGTTTGGAGTCCGTGACTAGCGCATTTCAACCTTCCTACAATGAGCAGTTCTTC.

The chain is built from TRBV7-9 and TRBJ1-5, with 9 nucleotides matching TRBD1. Trimming cost V 5 bases and J 6 bases; bases outside gene matches: 8. The CDR3 loop spans 15 amino acids. The germline V gene has CDR1 SEHNR and CDR2 FQNEAQ (reference sequence). The CDR3 region is CASSVGQGKGQPQHF. DNA for the CDR3: TGTGCCAGCAGCGTGGGACAGGGCAAGGGTCAGCCCCAGCATTTT.

The V gene is TRBV27, the J gene TRBJ2-2, with 8 bases fitting TRBD2. The CDR3 extends over 14 amino acids. J was trimmed by 2 bases and V by 8 bases; bases with no gene match: 4. CDR1 and CDR2 from the germline V gene are MNHEY and SMNVEV (reference sequence). In DNA, the CDR3 is TGTGCCAGCCGTCGGGGGGGAAACACCGGGGAGCTGTTTTTT. The encoded protein is CASRRGGNTGELFF.

The chain has TRBV7-3 and TRBJ2-2; D perhaps matches TRBD1 (6 bases). Germline CDR1 SGHTA, CDR2 FQGTGA. With 1 base removed from V and 3 bases from J, the gap between germline ends came to 9 bases. The CDR3 consists of 15 residues. CDR3 amino acids: CASSLRGPYTGELFF. CDR3 sequence (DNA): TGTGCCAGCAGCTTAAGGGGGCCTTACACCGGGGAGCTGTTTTTT. The whole variable domain, remainder taken from reference TRBV7-3 and TRBJ2-2, is GAGVSQTPSNKVTEKGKYVELRCDPISGHTALYWYRQSLGQGPEFLIYFQGTGAADDSGLPNDRFFAVRPEGSVSTLKIQRTERGDSAVYLCASSLRGPYTGELFFGEGSRLTVL.

The chain is built from TRBV7-9 and TRBJ2-5; TRBD2 matches 16 bases. Germline assignment: CDR1 SEHNR and CDR2 FQNEAQ (reference sequence). Trimming at V came to 4 bases and at J to 5 bases, leaving 7 bases not matched to a gene. The CDR3 length is 17 residues. DNA for the CDR3: TGTGCCAGCAGCTCGGGACTAGCGGGAGGGCCGGGGGAGACCCAGTACTTC. The encoded protein is CASSSGLAGGPGETQYF.

This clone was observed once. The chain carries TRBV15 and TRBJ1-5; 7 bases agree with TRBD1. The germline V gene encodes CDR1 LNHNV and CDR2 YYDKDF (reference sequence). V was pared by 3 bases and J by 0 bases, with 2 bases of the junction left unmatched. This CDR3 comprises 15 residues. This chain's CDR3 is CATSRDRYSNQPQHF. CDR3 bases: TGTGCCACCAGCAGGGACAGGTATAGCAATCAGCCCCAGCATTTT. Drawing the rest from reference TRBV15 and TRBJ1-5, the complete variable domain is DAMVIQNPRYQVTQFGKPVTLSCSQTLNHNVMYWYQQKSSQAPKLLFHYYDKDFNNEADTPDNFQSRRPNTSFCFLDIRSPGLGDTAMYLCATSRDRYSNQPQHFGDGTRLSIL.

This chain links TRBV5-1 with TRBJ2-1, with 8 bases that match TRBD2. Per the germline V gene, CDR1 is SGHRS and CDR2 is YFSETQ. This CDR3 has 18 residues. Trimming took 0 bases from V and 7 from J; bases not matched to a gene: 15. CDR3 residues: CASSLEAGGGGLWNEQFF. The CDR3 nucleotides read TGCGCCAGCAGCTTGGAGGCCGGCGGCGGGGGGCTTTGGAATGAGCAGTTCTTC.

The chain couples TRBV4-3 to TRBJ1-2, with D unresolved. V was shortened by 0 bases and J by 2 bases, with 10 bases between the two germline ends. The CDR3 contains 15 residues. CDR1 and CDR2 from the germline V gene are LGHNA and YSLEER. CDR3 residues: CASSQEVLGNYGYTF. CDR3 nucleotides: TGCGCCAGCAGCCAAGAAGTACTCGGGAACTATGGCTACACCTTC.

On this clone: Sequence at one end of the junction differs from germline and may be a read error. The sample has other DNA sequences that encode this CDR3 too. The chain couples TRBV18 to TRBJ1-2, with 7 bases matching TRBD1. Germline V gene data show CDR1 as KGHSH and CDR2 as LQKENI. The CDR3 spans 16 residues. CDR3 loop: CASSPGTARLLYGYTF. CDR3 bases: TGTGCCAGCTCACCAGGGACAGCAAGACTTCTATATGGCTACACCTTT. Variable domain in full (rest from reference TRBV18 and TRBJ1-2): NAGVMQNPRHLVRRRGQEARLRCSPMKGHSHVYWYRQLPEEGLKFMVYLQKENIIDESGMPKERFSAEFPKEGPSILRIQQVVRGDSAAYFCASSPGTARLLYGYTFGSGTRLTVV.